The entry below describes one TCR beta chain. Generated by immunoSEQ multiplex PCR, the TCRdb table keeps only in-frame clones and is missing some. The sample lists 30,000 to 40,000 clones, roughly 78% occurring once. This sample stems from a study of a mutant IDH1 vaccine in newly diagnosed glioma. The time point denotes: baseline, week 1 (first vaccination visit). The treatment was: pre-vaccination baseline after standard-of-care therapy. The V end lost 2 bases, the J end lost 3 bases, and 11 bases lay between the germline ends. The germline CDR1 and CDR2 sequences are SGHRS and YFSETQ. The CDR3 sequence is 14 residues long.

The TCR sequence derives from a man aged 35 to 55 with glioma. Some clones in this sample may be carry-over from other donors' samples. The chain has TRBV5-1 and TRBJ1-2, with D perhaps TRBD1 (5 bases). Sample: PBMCs, taken from a glioma patient treated with radiotherapy, temozolomide or both. The CDR3: CASSLSGGDYGYTF. The CDR3, as DNA: TGCGCCAGCAGCTTATCGGGGGGAGACTATGGCTACACCTTC.